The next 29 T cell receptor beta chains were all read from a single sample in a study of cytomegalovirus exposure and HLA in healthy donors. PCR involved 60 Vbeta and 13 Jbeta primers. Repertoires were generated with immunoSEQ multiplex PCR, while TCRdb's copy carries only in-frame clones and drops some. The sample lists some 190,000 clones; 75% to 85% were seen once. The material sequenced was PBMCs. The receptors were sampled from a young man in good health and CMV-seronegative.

CDR3 residues: CASSFGTGSDEQYF. CDR3 sequence (DNA): TGTGCCAGCAGCTTCGGAACAGGGAGTGACGAGCAGTACTTC. The V gene is TRBV7-3, the J gene TRBJ2-7, with a tentative D call TRBD1 (6 bases). The CDR3 sequence is 14 residues long. Germline CDR1 SGHTA, CDR2 FQGTGA. V was clipped by 3 bases and J by 5 bases, with 14 bases between them.

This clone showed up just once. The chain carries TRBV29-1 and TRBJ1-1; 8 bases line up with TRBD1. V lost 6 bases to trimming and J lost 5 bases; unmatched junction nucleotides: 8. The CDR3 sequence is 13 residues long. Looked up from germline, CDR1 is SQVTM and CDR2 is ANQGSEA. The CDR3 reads CSVLRDRSTEAFF. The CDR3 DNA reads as TGCAGCGTCCTCCGGGACAGGTCTACTGAAGCTTTCTTT.

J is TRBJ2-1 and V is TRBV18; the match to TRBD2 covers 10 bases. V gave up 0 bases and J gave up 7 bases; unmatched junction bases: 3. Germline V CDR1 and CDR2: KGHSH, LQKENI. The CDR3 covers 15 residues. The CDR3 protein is CASSPPGLAWNEQFF. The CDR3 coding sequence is TGTGCCAGCTCACCACCGGGACTAGCGTGGAATGAGCAGTTCTTC.

CDR3 nucleotides: TGTGCCAGCAGCTCCCCTCACGACGGGAATGAAAAACTGTTTTTT. This codes for CASSSPHDGNEKLFF. This chain links TRBV6-1 with TRBJ1-4; D unclear. This CDR3 has 15 residues. V lost 6 bases and J 5 bases, leaving 16 bases between the germline ends. The germline gives CDR1 MNHNS, CDR2 SASEGT.

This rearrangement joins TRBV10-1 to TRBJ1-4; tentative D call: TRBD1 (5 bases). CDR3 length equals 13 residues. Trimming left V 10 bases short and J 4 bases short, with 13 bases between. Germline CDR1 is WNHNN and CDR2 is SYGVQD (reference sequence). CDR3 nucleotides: TGCGCCACCTCAGACAGCCTTAATGAAAAACTGTTTTTT. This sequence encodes CATSDSLNEKLFF.

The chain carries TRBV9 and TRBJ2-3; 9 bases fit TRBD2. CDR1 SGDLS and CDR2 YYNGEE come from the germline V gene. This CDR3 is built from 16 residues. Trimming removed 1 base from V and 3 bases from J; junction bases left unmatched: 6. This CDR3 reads CASSVRSGGSTDTQYF. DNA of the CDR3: TGTGCCAGCAGCGTAAGGAGCGGGGGGTCGACAGATACGCAGTATTTT.

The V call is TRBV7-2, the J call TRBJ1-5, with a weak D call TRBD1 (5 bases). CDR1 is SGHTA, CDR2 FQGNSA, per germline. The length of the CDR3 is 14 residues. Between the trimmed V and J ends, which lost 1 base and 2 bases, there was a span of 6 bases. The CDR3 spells CASSLGGRNQPQHF. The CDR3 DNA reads TGTGCCAGCAGCTTAGGGGGCCGCAATCAGCCCCAGCATTTT.

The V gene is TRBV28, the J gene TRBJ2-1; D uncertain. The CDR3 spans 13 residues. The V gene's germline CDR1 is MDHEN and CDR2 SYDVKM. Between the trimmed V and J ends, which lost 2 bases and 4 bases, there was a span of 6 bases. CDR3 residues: CASSLAPYNEQFF. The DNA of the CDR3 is TGTGCCAGCAGTTTAGCGCCTTACAATGAGCAGTTCTTC.

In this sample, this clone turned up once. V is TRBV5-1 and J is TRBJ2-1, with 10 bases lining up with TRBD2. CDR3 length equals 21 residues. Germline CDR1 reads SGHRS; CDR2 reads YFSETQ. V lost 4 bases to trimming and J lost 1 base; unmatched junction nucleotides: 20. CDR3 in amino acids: CASSPNPWTSGRPQSYNEQFF. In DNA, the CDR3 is TGCGCCAGCAGCCCCAATCCCTGGACTAGCGGTCGTCCCCAGTCCTACAATGAGCAGTTCTTC.

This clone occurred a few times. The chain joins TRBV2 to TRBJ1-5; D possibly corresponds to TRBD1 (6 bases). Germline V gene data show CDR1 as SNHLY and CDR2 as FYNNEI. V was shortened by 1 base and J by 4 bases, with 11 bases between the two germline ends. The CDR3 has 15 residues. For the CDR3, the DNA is TGTGCCAGCAGTGAAGGCAGGGGATCGAATCAGCCCCAGCATTTT. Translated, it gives CASSEGRGSNQPQHF.

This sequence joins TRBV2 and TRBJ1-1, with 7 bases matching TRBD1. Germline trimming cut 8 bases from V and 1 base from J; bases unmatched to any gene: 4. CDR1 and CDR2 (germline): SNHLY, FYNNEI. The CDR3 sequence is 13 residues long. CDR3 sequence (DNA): TGTGCCAGCCTCTGGACAGGGAACACTGAAGCTTTCTTT. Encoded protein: CASLWTGNTEAFF.

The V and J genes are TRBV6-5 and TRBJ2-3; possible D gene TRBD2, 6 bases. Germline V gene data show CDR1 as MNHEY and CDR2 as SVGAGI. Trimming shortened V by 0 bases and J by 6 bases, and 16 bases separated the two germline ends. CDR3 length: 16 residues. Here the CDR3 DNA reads TGTGCCAGCAGTTACTCCGGCGCGGGAAGGGCGGATACGCAGTATTTT. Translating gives CASSYSGAGRADTQYF.

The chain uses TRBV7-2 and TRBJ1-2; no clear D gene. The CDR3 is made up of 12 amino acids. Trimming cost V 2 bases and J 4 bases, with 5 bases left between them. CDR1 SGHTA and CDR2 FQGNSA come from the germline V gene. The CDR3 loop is CASSLRLYGYTF. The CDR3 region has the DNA TGTGCCAGCAGCTTAAGACTCTATGGCTACACCTTC.

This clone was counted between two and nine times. CDR3 sequence: CASSSSRRRRWTEAFF. CDR3 DNA sequence: TGTGCCAGCAGTTCCTCCAGACGGAGAAGGTGGACTGAAGCTTTCTTT. The gene calls are TRBV28 and TRBJ1-1; D unresolved. The V gene's germline CDR1 is MDHEN and CDR2 SYDVKM. The CDR3 consists of 16 residues. The germline V and J ends were trimmed by 4 bases and 5 bases, with 20 bases remaining between them.

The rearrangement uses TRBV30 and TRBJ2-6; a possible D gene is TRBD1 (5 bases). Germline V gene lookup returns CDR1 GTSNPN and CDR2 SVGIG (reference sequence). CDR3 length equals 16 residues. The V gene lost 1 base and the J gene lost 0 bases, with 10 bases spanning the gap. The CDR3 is CAWSATGFSGANVLTF. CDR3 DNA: TGTGCCTGGAGTGCTACAGGCTTCTCTGGGGCCAACGTCCTGACTTTC.

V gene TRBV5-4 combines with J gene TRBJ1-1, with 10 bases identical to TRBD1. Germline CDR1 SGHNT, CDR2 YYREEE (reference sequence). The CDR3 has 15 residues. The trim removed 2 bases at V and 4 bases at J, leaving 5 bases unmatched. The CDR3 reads CASSLPGQGSTEAFF. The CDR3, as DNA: TGTGCCAGCAGCTTACCGGGACAGGGGAGCACTGAAGCTTTCTTT.

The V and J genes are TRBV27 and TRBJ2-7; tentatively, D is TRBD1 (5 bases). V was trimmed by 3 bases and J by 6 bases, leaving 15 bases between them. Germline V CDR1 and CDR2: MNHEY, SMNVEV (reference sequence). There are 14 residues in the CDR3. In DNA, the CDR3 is TGTGCCAGCAGTTTTAGACAGACGAAGGGCGAGCAGTACTTC. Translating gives CASSFRQTKGEQYF.

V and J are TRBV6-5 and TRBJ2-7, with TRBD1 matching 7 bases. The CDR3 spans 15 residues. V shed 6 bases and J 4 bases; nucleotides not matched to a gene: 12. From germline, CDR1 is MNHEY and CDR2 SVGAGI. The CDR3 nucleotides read TGTGCCAGCAGCCTAGACAGGGTACGGGGATACGAGCAGTACTTC. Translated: CASSLDRVRGYEQYF.

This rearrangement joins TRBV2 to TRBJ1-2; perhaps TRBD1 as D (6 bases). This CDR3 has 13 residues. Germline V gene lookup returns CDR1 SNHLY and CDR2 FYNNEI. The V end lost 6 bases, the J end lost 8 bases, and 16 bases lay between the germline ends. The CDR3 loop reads CASRDRPGEGYTF. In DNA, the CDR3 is TGTGCCAGCAGAGACAGGCCCGGGGAAGGCTACACCTTC.

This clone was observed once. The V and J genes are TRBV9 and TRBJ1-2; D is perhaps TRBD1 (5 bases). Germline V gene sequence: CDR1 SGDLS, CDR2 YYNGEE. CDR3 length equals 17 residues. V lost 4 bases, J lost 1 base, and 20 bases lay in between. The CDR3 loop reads CASSPQAAQGSNYGYTF. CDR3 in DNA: TGTGCCAGCAGCCCCCAAGCCGCGCAGGGCAGTAACTATGGCTACACCTTC.

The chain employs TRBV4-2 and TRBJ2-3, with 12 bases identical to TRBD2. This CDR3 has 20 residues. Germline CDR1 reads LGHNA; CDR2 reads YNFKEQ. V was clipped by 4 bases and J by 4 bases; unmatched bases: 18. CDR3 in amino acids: CASSPSPASGRVYRADTQYF. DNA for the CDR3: TGTGCCAGCAGCCCCAGTCCGGCTAGCGGGAGGGTTTATCGGGCAGATACGCAGTATTTT.

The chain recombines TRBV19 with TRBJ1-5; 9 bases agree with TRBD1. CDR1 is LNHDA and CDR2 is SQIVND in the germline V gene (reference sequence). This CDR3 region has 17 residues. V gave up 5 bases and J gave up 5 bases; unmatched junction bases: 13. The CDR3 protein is CASSRIPGQGADQPQHF. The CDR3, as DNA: TGTGCCAGTAGTCGAATCCCGGGACAGGGAGCCGATCAGCCCCAGCATTTT.

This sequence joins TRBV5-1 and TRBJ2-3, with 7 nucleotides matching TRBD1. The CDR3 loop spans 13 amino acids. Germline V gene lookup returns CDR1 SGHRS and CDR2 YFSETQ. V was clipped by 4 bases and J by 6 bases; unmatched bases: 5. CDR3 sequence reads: CASSPGTVDTQYF. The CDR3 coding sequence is TGCGCCAGCAGCCCTGGGACAGTTGATACGCAGTATTTT.

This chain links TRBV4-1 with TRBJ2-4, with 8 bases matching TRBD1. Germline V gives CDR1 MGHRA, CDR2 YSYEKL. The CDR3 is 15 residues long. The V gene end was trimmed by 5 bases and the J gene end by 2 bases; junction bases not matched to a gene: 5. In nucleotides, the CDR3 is TGCGCCAGCAGCACTGGGACAGGTTCCAAAAACATTCAGTACTTC. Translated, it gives CASSTGTGSKNIQYF.

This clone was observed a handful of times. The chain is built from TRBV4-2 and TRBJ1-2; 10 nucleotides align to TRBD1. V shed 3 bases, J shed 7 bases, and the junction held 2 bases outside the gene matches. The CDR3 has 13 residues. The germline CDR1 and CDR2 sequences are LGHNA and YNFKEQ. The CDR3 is CASSHGTGVGYTF. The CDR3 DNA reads TGTGCCAGCAGCCACGGGACAGGGGTTGGCTACACCTTC.

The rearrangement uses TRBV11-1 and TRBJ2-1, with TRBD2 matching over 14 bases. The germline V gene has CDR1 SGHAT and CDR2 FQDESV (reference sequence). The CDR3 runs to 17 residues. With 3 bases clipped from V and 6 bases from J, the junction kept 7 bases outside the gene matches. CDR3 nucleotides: TGTGCCAGCAGCTTCCCGTCGACTAGCGGGGGGGCCAATGAGCAGTTCTTC. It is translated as CASSFPSTSGGANEQFF.

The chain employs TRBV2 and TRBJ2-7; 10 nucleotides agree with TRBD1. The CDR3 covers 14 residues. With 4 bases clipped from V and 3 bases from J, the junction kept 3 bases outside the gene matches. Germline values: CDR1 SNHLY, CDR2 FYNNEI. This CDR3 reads CASSADRGVYEQYF. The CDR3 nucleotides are TGTGCCAGCAGTGCGGACAGGGGGGTCTACGAGCAGTACTTC.

CDR3 residues: CASSSPGRSSYNEQFF. The DNA of the CDR3 is TGTGCCAGCAGCTCCCCAGGGAGGAGCTCCTACAATGAGCAGTTCTTC. J is TRBJ2-1 and V is TRBV7-3, with TRBD2 as a possible D gene (6 bases). This CDR3 spans 16 amino acids. V gave up 4 bases and J gave up 0 bases, with 13 bases separating them. Germline lookup yields CDR1 SGHTA and CDR2 FQGTGA.

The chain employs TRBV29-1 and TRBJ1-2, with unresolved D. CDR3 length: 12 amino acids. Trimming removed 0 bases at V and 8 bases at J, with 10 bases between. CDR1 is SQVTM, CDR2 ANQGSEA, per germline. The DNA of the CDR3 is TGCAGCGTTGAAGATCTTCTCGAGGGCTACACCTTC. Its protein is CSVEDLLEGYTF.